The clone carrying this TCR beta chain occurred a few times. The record originates from a study of blood T cells in healthy people across ages. A second PCR of about 6 to 11 cycles used a sample-barcoded 5' primer and a J-beta primer mix. TCRdb re-called the 5' RACE reads through MiXCR, storing one row per CDR3 protein. The repertoire holds about 1.7 million distinct CDR3 sequences, roughly 27% seen once, with 7.7% in the top ten. The germline gives CDR1 SQVTM, CDR2 ANQGSEA. Trimming removed 3 bases at V and 5 bases at J, with 17 bases between. The CDR3 spans 14 residues. In terms of origin and age, donors were healthy Caucasian individuals from Russia aged about 6 to 90.

The sequence came from a woman in her twenties or thirties in good health. The rearrangement joins TRBV29-1 to TRBJ2-7; D not resolved. The sample consisted of blood. The CDR3 protein is CSVDQSPLRDEQYF. In DNA form, the CDR3 reads TGCAGCGTTGATCAGTCTCCCCTTAGGGACGAGCAGTACTTC.